Ten or more counts support the clone carrying this T cell receptor (beta chain). This specimen comes from a study of T cells in Graves' hyperthyroidism and ophthalmopathy. The study collected blood at first hyperthyroidism diagnosis, before any ophthalmopathy symptoms arose. Over 9 ml of fresh peripheral blood supplied the PBMCs. RNA transcripts provided the source from which TCR beta CDR3 regions were amplified. TCR CDR3 regions were first amplified by RT-PCR with HTBI primers. TCRdb re-derived calls from the multiplex PCR reads in MiXCR, one entry per CDR3 protein. The repertoire has 600,000 to 850,000 distinct CDR3 sequences, around 20% of them found once; the top ten carry over 15%. V shed 6 bases, J shed 2 bases, and the junction held 5 bases outside the gene matches. The length of the CDR3 is 14 residues. Per the germline V gene, CDR1 is LGHDT and CDR2 is YNNKEL (reference sequence).

The sequenced sample consisted of blood. The V and J genes are TRBV3-1 and TRBJ2-3; TRBD2 agrees at 7 bases. The TCR sequence derives from a woman aged 50 to 60 with Graves' hyperthyroidism that later progressed to Graves' ophthalmopathy. The CDR3 spells CASSPGGLTDTQYF. The CDR3 DNA is TGTGCCAGCAGTCCGGGGGGACTCACAGATACGCAGTATTTT.